This passage covers 5 T cell receptor beta chains from one sample sequenced in a study of blood T cells in healthy people across ages. PCR was performed a second time for about 6 to 12 cycles using a sample-barcoded 5' primer and a J-beta primer mix. Using its own MiXCR run on the 5' RACE reads, TCRdb lists one record per CDR3 protein. The data contain roughly 1.7 million distinct CDR3 sequences, about 31% of them seen just once; the ten biggest clones take up approximately 11%. The specimen sequenced was blood. The source of these receptors is a woman in her 30s in good health.

The CDR3, as DNA: TGTGCCAGCAAGAAGACTAGCGGGGACCAGGGGACCCAGTACTTC. Protein product: CASKKTSGDQGTQYF. This chain joins TRBV6-6 and TRBJ2-7; TRBD2 matches 11 bases. The end of the DNA fits TRBJ2-5 better, so the J call may be wrong. The germline gives CDR1 MNHNY, CDR2 SVGAGI (reference sequence). The CDR3 loop spans 15 amino acids.

This clonotype was found many times. The chain links TRBV20-1 to TRBJ1-2, with TRBD1 identical over 7 bases. There are 12 residues in the CDR3. Trimming took 5 bases from V and 8 from J; bases not matched to a gene: 8. Germline loops: CDR1 DFQATT, CDR2 SNEGSKA (reference sequence). CDR3 loop: CSALGGLGGYTF. DNA for the CDR3: TGCAGTGCTTTAGGGGGCCTCGGGGGCTACACCTTC.

The V and J genes are TRBV29-1 and TRBJ1-1; TRBD1 agrees at 7 bases. In germline, CDR1 is SQVTM, CDR2 ANQGSEA. V was clipped by 4 bases and J by 4 bases; unmatched bases: 3. This CDR3 spans 12 amino acids. CDR3 in amino acids: CSVVAGGTEAFF. CDR3 sequence (DNA): TGCAGCGTTGTTGCAGGGGGCACTGAAGCTTTCTTT.

There are a few counts of this clonotype. The chain uses TRBV6-1 and TRBJ2-6; possibly TRBD1 or TRBD2 for D (6 bases each). The CDR3 loop spans 18 amino acids. In germline, CDR1 is MNHNS, CDR2 SASEGT. V lost 2 bases and J lost 0, with 14 bases in between. The CDR3 protein is CASSEPWRDTSGANVLTF. For the CDR3, the DNA is TGTGCCAGCAGTGAACCCTGGCGGGACACCTCTGGGGCCAACGTCCTGACTTTC.

With respect to this clonotype: One junction end does not reproduce the germline sequence, and a read error may be involved. The J gene is TRBJ2-1, the V gene TRBV7-9; unclear D gene. This CDR3 has 12 amino acids. Germline V gene lookup returns CDR1 SEHNR and CDR2 FQNEAQ (reference sequence). The CDR3 DNA reads as TGTGCCAGCAGCCGCGCCAGGAATGAGCGGTTCTTC. Amino acid sequence: CASSRARNERFF.